The source of this TCR beta chain is a study of blood T cell repertoires in COVID-19 (dated by TCRdb to 2020 to 2022). Background for the entire study: Samples covering the acute and convalescent phases of COVID-19 were provided by collaborators in the United States, Italy and Spain. The repertoires were released in a freely available public database intended as a resource for research on the immune response to SARS-CoV-2. Subjects who had been exposed to COVID-19, were actively infected with it, or had recovered from it provided the deeply sampled blood TCRbeta repertoires that made up the dataset. The samples were drawn from the first 160 participants of the ongoing ImmuneRACE study and from 1,254 subjects provided by 6 global collaborators. The prospective study material was composed of cDNA or gDNA derived from T cells, B-cell-depleted T cells, or PBMCs. A de-identified subject ID, COVID-19 status, age in years and sex were almost always included in the sample metadata. Where HLA class I and class II types were available, the types were taken from metadata supplied by the sample provider, not from assay-based typing.

Summary of the overall study and its limitations: How much clinical and demographic metadata was included differed by source and by participant, and the metadata was provided uncurated.

Another Seattle source contributed samples from volunteer blood donors who had recovered from COVID-19. The collaborating institutions used their own protocols to collect whole blood in K2EDTA tubes. For TCRbeta analysis, collaborators shipped samples as frozen whole blood, isolated PBMCs, or DNA extracted from either of those sample types. A note on this clone: No cognate antigen has been identified for it. No much larger clonotype is one base removed from it; base qualities were not supplied.

The immunoSEQ Assay, a bias-controlled multiplex PCR, was used to amplify TCRbeta CDR3 regions from genomic DNA. Turning to the authors' computational methods: The number of nucleated cells in each sample was estimated from the amplification of reference gene primers within the assay. To quantify the absolute abundance of each unique TCRbeta CDR3 rearrangement, sequence reads were collapsed and filtered. For each sample, productive Simpson clonality was calculated as the square root of Simpson's diversity index across productive rearrangements. TCRdb holds this immuneACCESS table with in-frame rearrangements only. Some clones are missing; in checked studies, unresolved V genes explain under half, and the rest has no known cause. That table furnishes V, J and clone size, whereas the DNA furnished D and trimming. Within this sample are about 100,000 clones, with around three quarters of them counted one time only. The ten largest clones capture about 8.4% of the sample.

Input material: peripheral blood. The clonotype originates from a man aged 50-59 years who had recovered from COVID-19.

The CDR3 protein sequence reads: CASIRVGSHEQYF. The DNA sequence is TGTGCCAGCATCCGGGTTGGGTCCCACGAGCAGTACTTC. The sequence links TRBV28 to TRBJ2-7, with no confidently assigned D gene. The CDR3 starts with the cysteine, ends with the phenylalanine, and has 13 residues. The read is trimmed to its CDR3 DNA, 39 bases read in frame from base 1. The V end loses 7 bases and the J end loses 5 bases, and a stretch of 15 bases separates them. From the germline V gene, CDR1 is MDHEN and CDR2 is SYDVKM.